This T cell receptor (beta chain) originates from a study of PD-L1 blockade in urothelial cancer. Study background: As for prior chemotherapy regimens, patients had received 0 to 3.

Time point of the sample: pretreatment peripheral blood. Locally advanced or metastatic urothelial carcinoma affected all patients. The CDR3 totals 14 residues. Germline lookup yields CDR1 SNHLY and CDR2 FYNNEI. The V end lost 2 bases, the J end lost 3 bases, and 11 bases lay between the germline ends. Sequencing used immunoSEQ multiplex PCR; TCRdb keeps in-frame clones, though not all of them. The sample holds more than 55,000 clones, approximately 75% seen once. Findings and caveats of the study: Tumor-associated clones in the blood of durable-benefit patients grew more at 3 weeks.

Only a few counts were recorded for this clone. The target antigen is unknown. Sequencing used PBMCs, obtained around atezolizumab (anti-PD-L1) treatment. The rearrangement uses TRBV2 and TRBJ2-7; D perhaps matches TRBD2 (6 bases). The TCR sequence derives from a man between 70 and 80 years old with urothelial cancer. This CDR3 is CASSERAGNYEQYF. The CDR3 DNA follows: TGTGCCAGCAGTGAACGCGCGGGAAACTACGAGCAGTACTTC.